The clone carrying this TCR beta chain was counted at least ten times. What it recognizes is unknown. The sample originates from a study of spatial heterogeneity in lung cancer. Overall study results and limits: Resection saw ubiquitous expanded tumor TCRs appear in blood more than follow-up did.

V was cut by 3 bases and J by 1 base, with 5 bases left in between. Germline assignment: CDR1 SEHNR and CDR2 FQNEAQ (reference sequence). The CDR3 sequence is 13 residues long. One entry per CDR3 protein, called by TCRdb with MiXCR from the 5' RACE reads. The profile covers about 7,800 distinct CDR3 sequences, with approximately 8.6% appearing a single time and about 44% taken by the ten largest. Specified time point: sample taken at primary tumor resection. This chain links TRBV7-9 with TRBJ2-3; no reliable D call. This TCR was sampled from a male donor with early-stage non-small cell lung cancer. The sample was PBMCs, taken at surgery. CDR3 region: CASSFDRTDTQYF. Here the CDR3 DNA reads TGTGCCAGCAGCTTTGACCGCACAGATACGCAGTATTTT. Full variable domain (missing parts from reference TRBV7-9 and TRBJ2-3): DTGVSQNPRHKITKRGQNVTFRCDPISEHNRLYWYRQTLGQGPEFLTYFQNEAQLEKSRLLSDRFSAERPKGSFSTLEIQRTEQGDSAMYLCASSFDRTDTQYFGPGTRLTVL.